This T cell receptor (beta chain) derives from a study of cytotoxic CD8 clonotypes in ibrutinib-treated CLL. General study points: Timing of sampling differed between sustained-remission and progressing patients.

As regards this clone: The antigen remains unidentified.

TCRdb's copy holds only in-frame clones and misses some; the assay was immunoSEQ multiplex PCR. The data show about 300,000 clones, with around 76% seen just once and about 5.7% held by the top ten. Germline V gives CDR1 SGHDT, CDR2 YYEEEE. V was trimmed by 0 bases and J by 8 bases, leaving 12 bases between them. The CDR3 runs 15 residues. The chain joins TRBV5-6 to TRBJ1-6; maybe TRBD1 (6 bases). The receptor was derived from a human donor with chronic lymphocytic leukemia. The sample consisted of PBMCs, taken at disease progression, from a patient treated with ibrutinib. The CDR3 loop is CASSLGRDNYSPLHF. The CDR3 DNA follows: TGTGCCAGCAGCTTGGGCCGGGACAACTATTCACCCCTCCACTTT. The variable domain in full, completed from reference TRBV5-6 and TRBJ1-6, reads DAGVTQSPTHLIKTRGQQVTLRCSPKSGHDTVSWYQQALGQGPQFIFQYYEEEERQRGNFPDRFSGHQFPNYSSELNVNALLLGDSALYLCASSLGRDNYSPLHFGNGTRLTVT.